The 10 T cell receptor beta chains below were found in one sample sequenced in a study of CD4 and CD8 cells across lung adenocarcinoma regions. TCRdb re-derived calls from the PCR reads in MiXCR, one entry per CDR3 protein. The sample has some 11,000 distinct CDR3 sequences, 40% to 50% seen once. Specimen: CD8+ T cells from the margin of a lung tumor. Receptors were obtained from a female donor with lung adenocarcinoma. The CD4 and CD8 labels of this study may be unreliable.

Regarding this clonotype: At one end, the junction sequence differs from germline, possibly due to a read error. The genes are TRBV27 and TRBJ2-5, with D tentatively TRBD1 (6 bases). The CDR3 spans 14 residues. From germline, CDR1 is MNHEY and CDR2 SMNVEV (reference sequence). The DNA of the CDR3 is TGTGCGGGGAGTGGGGGCCGGGTCCAAGAGACCCAGTACTTT. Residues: CAGSGGRVQETQYF.

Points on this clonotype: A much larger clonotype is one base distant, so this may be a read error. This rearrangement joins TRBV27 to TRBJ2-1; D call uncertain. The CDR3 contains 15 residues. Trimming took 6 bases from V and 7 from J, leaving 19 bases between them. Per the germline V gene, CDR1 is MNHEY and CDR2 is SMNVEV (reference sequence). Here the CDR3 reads CASRFSTDWPNEQFF. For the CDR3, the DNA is TGTGCCAGCAGGTTTAGTACGGATTGGCCGAATGAGCAGTTCTTC.

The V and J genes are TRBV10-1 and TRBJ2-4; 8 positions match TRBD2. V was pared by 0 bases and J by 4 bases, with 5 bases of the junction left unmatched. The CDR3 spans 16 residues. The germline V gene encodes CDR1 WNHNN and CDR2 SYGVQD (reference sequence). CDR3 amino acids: CASSESRAGAKNIQYF. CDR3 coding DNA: TGCGCCAGCAGTGAGTCGAGAGCGGGGGCTAAAAACATTCAGTACTTC.

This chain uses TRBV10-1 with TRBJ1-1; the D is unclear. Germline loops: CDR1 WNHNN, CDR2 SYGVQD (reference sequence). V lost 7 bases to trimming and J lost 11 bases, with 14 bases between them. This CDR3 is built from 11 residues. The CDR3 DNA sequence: TGCGCCAGCACCCGGGTCCCGGGGGCTTTCTTT. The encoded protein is CASTRVPGAFF.

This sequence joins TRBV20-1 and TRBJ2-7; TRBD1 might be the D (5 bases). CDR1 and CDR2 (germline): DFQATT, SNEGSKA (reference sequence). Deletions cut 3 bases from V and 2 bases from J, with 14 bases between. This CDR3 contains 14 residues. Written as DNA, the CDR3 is TGCAGTGCTAGTAGTGAATTACAGGCCTACGAGCAGTACTTC. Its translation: CSASSELQAYEQYF.

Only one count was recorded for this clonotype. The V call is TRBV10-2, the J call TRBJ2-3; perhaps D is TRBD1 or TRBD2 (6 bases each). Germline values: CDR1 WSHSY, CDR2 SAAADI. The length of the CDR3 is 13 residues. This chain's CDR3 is CAAGRRDTETQYF. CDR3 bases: TGCGCAGCCGGGAGACGGGACACAGAGACCCAGTATTTT.

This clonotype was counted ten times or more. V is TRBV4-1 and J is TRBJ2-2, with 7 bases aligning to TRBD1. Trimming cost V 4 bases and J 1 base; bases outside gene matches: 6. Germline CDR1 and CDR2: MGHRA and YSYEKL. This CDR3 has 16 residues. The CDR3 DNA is TGCGCCAGCAGCCGGGGCAGGGGGTTGAACACCGGGGAGCTGTTTTTT. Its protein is CASSRGRGLNTGELFF.

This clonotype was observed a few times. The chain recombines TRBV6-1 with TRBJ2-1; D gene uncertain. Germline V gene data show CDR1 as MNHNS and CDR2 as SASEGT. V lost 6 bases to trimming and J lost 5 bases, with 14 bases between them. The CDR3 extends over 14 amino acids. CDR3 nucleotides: TGTGCCAGCAGAGGGCGGCTAACCGACAATGAGCAGTTCTTC. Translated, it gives CASRGRLTDNEQFF.

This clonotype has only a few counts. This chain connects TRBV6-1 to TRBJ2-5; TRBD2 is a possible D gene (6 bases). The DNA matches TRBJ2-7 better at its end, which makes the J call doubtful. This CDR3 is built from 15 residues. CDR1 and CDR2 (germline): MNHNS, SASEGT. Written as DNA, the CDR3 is TGTGCCAGCAGTGAACCCCTAGCGCCTCCCTACGAGCAGTACTTC. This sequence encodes CASSEPLAPPYEQYF.

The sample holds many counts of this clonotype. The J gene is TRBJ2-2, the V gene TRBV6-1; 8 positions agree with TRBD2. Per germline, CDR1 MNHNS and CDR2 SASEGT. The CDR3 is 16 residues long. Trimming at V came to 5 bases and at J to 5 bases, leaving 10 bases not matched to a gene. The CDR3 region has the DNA TGTGCCAGCAGTCCCTATAGCGGGGAAGGGACCGGGGAGCTGTTTTTT. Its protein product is CASSPYSGEGTGELFF.